In its sample, the clone carrying this T cell receptor beta chain was seen a few times. Its specificity is not known. TCRdb called the reads again in MiXCR, with one record for every CDR3 protein. The sample gives 650,000 to 850,000 distinct CDR3 sequences, about 27% of which show up once; roughly 14% is in the top ten. Trimming removed 6 bases from V and 1 base from J, with 10 bases in between. Germline V lookup: CDR1 MNHEY, CDR2 SMNVEV (reference sequence). The CDR3 runs to 15 residues. These data are taken from a study of T cell repertoires in cytomegalovirus infection. This clonotype was obtained from a human donor in good health (CMV status not recorded). Some clones in this sample may be carry-over from other donors' samples. Here the sequenced sample was cultured CD8+ T cells from PBMCs, taken from culture after CMV antigen stimulation. The chain has TRBV27 and TRBJ2-6, with D possibly being TRBD2 (5 bases). The DNA of the CDR3 is TGTGCCAGCAGGGAGGCGACTTCTGGGGCCAACGTCCTGACTTTC. Amino acid sequence: CASREATSGANVLTF.